Presented here are 12 T cell receptor beta chains from one specimen sequenced in a study of T cells after somatic rescue of genetic block. Method: immunoSEQ multiplex PCR; TCRdb's copy keeps in-frame clones and lacks some. The top ten hold around 2.8% of the sample, which has some 68,000 clones, approximately 90% seen once. The sequencing sample was made of peripheral blood mononuclear cells (PBMCs). Receptor source: a man aged 25 to 40.

The J gene is TRBJ1-5, the V gene TRBV19; D gene ambiguous. Deletions cut 0 bases from V and 3 bases from J, with 9 bases between. The CDR3 consists of 15 residues. The germline gives CDR1 LNHDA, CDR2 SQIVND (reference sequence). The DNA for the CDR3 is TGTGCCAGTAGTATAGAGGGTTACAACAATCAGCCCCAGCATTTT. Its translation is CASSIEGYNNQPQHF.

This chain links TRBV4-3 with TRBJ2-5; TRBD2 matches 10 bases. Trimming removed 1 base from V and 4 bases from J; junction bases left unmatched: 6. Germline V lookup: CDR1 LGHNA, CDR2 YSLEER. The CDR3 totals 16 residues. CDR3 DNA sequence: TGCGCCAGCAGCCAAGGTACAGCGGGAGGGCCAGAGACCCAGTACTTC. Residues: CASSQGTAGGPETQYF.

This clone was detected only once. The chain carries TRBV9 and TRBJ2-1; D ambiguous. The ends were cut back, 2 bases at V and 6 bases at J, with 18 bases in the middle. The CDR3 totals 16 residues. Per germline, CDR1 SGDLS and CDR2 YYNGEE. CDR3 nucleotide sequence: TGTGCCAGCAGCGTCCTGACGGCCGTTTCGGTCAATGAGCAGTTCTTC. It codes for CASSVLTAVSVNEQFF.

The chain links TRBV25-1 to TRBJ2-7; 7 nucleotides agree with TRBD2. V gave up 4 bases and J gave up 2 bases; unmatched junction bases: 5. The germline gives CDR1 MGHDK, CDR2 SYGVNS. CDR3 length: 14 amino acids. CDR3 region: CASSVREGPYEQYF. The CDR3 bases are TGTGCCAGCAGTGTGAGGGAGGGCCCCTACGAGCAGTACTTC.

V is TRBV5-1 and J is TRBJ2-7, with TRBD2 matching 13 bases. This CDR3 is 19 amino acids long. The trim removed 2 bases at V and 3 bases at J, leaving 14 bases unmatched. Germline loops: CDR1 SGHRS, CDR2 YFSETQ. The CDR3 DNA reads as TGCGCCAGCAGCTTAGGCCCCCCGGGACTAGCGGGAACTATCTACGAGCAGTACTTC. Its translation: CASSLGPPGLAGTIYEQYF.

This chain connects TRBV2 to TRBJ2-5; D not certain. Looked up from germline, CDR1 is SNHLY and CDR2 is FYNNEI. The V and J ends lost 8 bases and 5 bases respectively, with 9 bases between them. The CDR3 has 11 amino acids. The CDR3 nucleotides are TGTGCCAGCTACCGGGTGGAGACCCAGTACTTC. Its protein is CASYRVETQYF.

The chain links TRBV4-2 to TRBJ2-2, with 12 bases matching TRBD1. With V trimmed by 3 bases and J by 6 bases, 2 bases remained unmatched. CDR1 and CDR2 (germline): LGHNA, YNFKEQ. The CDR3 covers 15 residues. The CDR3 DNA follows: TGTGCCAGCAGCCAGGGACAGGGGGCGGCCGGGGAGCTGTTTTTT. Amino acids: CASSQGQGAAGELFF.

The gene calls are TRBV5-8 and TRBJ1-5; D might be TRBD1 (5 bases). The CDR3 is 15 residues long. Germline V gene lookup returns CDR1 SGHTS and CDR2 YDEGEE. Trimming took off 4 bases at V and 5 bases at J, with 16 bases between the two ends. The CDR3, as DNA: TGTGCCAGCAGCCGCCCCTCAGGGTACGATCAGCCCCAGCATTTT. Its protein is CASSRPSGYDQPQHF.

The genes are TRBV5-1 and TRBJ1-5; maybe TRBD1 (6 bases). V was pared by 1 base and J by 3 bases, with 11 bases between. The CDR3 has 15 residues. Germline CDR1 reads SGHRS; CDR2 reads YFSETQ. The CDR3 nucleotides are TGCGCCAGCAGCTTGCGGCCAGGGGACAATCAGCCCCAGCATTTT. Amino acids: CASSLRPGDNQPQHF.

J is TRBJ2-5 and V is TRBV4-1, with TRBD2 as a possible D gene (6 bases). CDR3 length equals 16 residues. Germline V lookup: CDR1 MGHRA, CDR2 YSYEKL. The V gene lost 4 bases and the J gene lost 0 bases, with 15 bases spanning the gap. The CDR3 nucleotides read TGCGCCAGCAGCCCAATAAGGGAGGCCTACCAAGAGACCCAGTACTTC. This translates into CASSPIREAYQETQYF.

This clone came up once. The V call is TRBV27, the J call TRBJ1-1; D is uncertain. The germline V gene encodes CDR1 MNHEY and CDR2 SMNVEV (reference sequence). V was cut by 3 bases and J by 1 base, with 9 bases left in between. The CDR3 consists of 14 residues. CDR3 nucleotide sequence: TGTGCCAGCAGTTTCAGCTATAAGAACACTGAAGCTTTCTTT. It encodes CASSFSYKNTEAFF.

This clone occurred once. The gene calls are TRBV4-3 and TRBJ2-4; 7 bases fit TRBD1. The CDR3 extends over 15 amino acids. V was clipped by 4 bases and J by 5 bases; unmatched bases: 8. Germline CDR1 is LGHNA and CDR2 is YSLEER. This chain's CDR3 is CASSLNQGGENIQYF. The DNA for the CDR3 is TGCGCCAGCAGCCTGAATCAAGGGGGCGAAAACATTCAGTACTTC.